One and the same sample provided the 30 T cell receptor beta chains below, sequenced in a study of blood T cell repertoires in COVID-19. Sequenced by immunoSEQ multiplex PCR; TCRdb stores in-frame clones only, minus some. The sample includes roughly 90,000 clones, approximately 85% of them seen just once. The sequencing sample was made of peripheral blood. The receptor set was obtained from a human donor in a cohort sampled during active COVID-19.

The V gene is TRBV14, the J gene TRBJ1-1; 7 bases agree with TRBD1. The CDR3 has 15 amino acids. Germline lookup yields CDR1 SGHDN and CDR2 FVKESK. The trim removed 4 bases at V and 2 bases at J, leaving 7 bases unmatched. For the CDR3, the DNA is TGTGCCAGCAGCCGGCGACAGGGTAGTAACACTGAAGCTTTCTTT. Translating it yields CASSRRQGSNTEAFF. The full variable domain, its missing parts supplied by reference TRBV14 and TRBJ1-1, is EAGVTQFPSHSVIEKGQTVTLRCDPISGHDNLYWYRRVMGKEIKFLLHFVKESKQDESGMPNNRFLAERTGGTYSTLKVQPAELEDSGVYFCASSRRQGSNTEAFFGQGTRLTVV.

J is TRBJ2-7 and V is TRBV19, with 8 nucleotides matching TRBD1. V shed 3 bases and J 5 bases; nucleotides not matched to a gene: 9. Germline V gives CDR1 LNHDA, CDR2 SQIVND (reference sequence). CDR3 size: 15 residues. The DNA for the CDR3 is TGTGCCAGTAGTATTGCCCCGACAGGGGCCAACGAGCAGTACTTC. Protein product: CASSIAPTGANEQYF.

The rearrangement uses TRBV13 and TRBJ1-5; perhaps TRBD1 as D (6 bases). The germline CDR1 and CDR2 sequences are PRHDT and FYEKMQ (reference sequence). The length of the CDR3 is 15 residues. Trimming removed 0 bases at V and 8 bases at J, with 14 bases between. CDR3 region: CASSLGLRGGEPQHF. CDR3 nucleotide sequence: TGTGCCAGCAGCTTAGGGCTTAGGGGGGGGGAGCCCCAGCATTTT.

This chain joins TRBV7-2 and TRBJ1-6; maybe TRBD1 (5 bases). Germline CDR1 SGHTA, CDR2 FQGNSA. The ends were cut back, 5 bases at V and 7 bases at J, with 12 bases in the middle. The CDR3 extends over 14 amino acids. The CDR3 reads CASSRGWANSPLHF. In DNA form, the CDR3 reads TGTGCCAGCAGCCGGGGGTGGGCCAATTCACCCCTCCACTTT.

The chain uses TRBV6-6 and TRBJ2-7; 7 nucleotides align to TRBD2. Germline V gene lookup returns CDR1 MNHNY and CDR2 SVGAGI (reference sequence). With V trimmed by 7 bases and J by 7 bases, 4 bases remained unmatched. The CDR3 extends over 11 amino acids. The CDR3 here is CASTPGGEQYF. The CDR3 nucleotides read TGTGCCAGCACCCCGGGAGGAGAGCAGTACTTC.

The rearrangement joins TRBV6-2 or TRBV6-3 to TRBJ2-1, with 10 bases that match TRBD2. The CDR3 runs to 15 residues. Looked up from germline, CDR1 is MNHEY and CDR2 is SVGEGT. V shed 6 bases, J shed 0 bases, and the junction held 2 bases outside the gene matches. This chain's CDR3 is CASRPSGSSYNEQFF. CDR3 in DNA: TGTGCCAGCAGGCCTAGCGGGAGCTCCTACAATGAGCAGTTCTTC.

V gene TRBV6-5 combines with J gene TRBJ2-2, with 9 bases matching TRBD1. Germline CDR1 reads MNHEY; CDR2 reads SVGAGI. V dropped 6 bases and J dropped 4; count of bases not matched to a gene: 6. This CDR3 region has 15 residues. Here the CDR3 reads CASRGGTGSTGELFF. CDR3 nucleotides: TGTGCCAGCAGGGGGGGGACAGGGTCCACCGGGGAGCTGTTTTTT.

This sequence joins TRBV19 and TRBJ2-2, with D maybe TRBD2 (6 bases). CDR3 length equals 16 residues. Trimming took 7 bases from V and 4 from J, leaving 19 bases between them. In germline, CDR1 is LNHDA, CDR2 SQIVND (reference sequence). CDR3 protein: CASMKIGGVSTGELFF. As DNA, the CDR3 is TGTGCCAGTATGAAGATCGGGGGTGTTTCCACCGGGGAGCTGTTTTTT.

The chain links TRBV5-4 to TRBJ2-7; D might be TRBD2 (5 bases). CDR3 length: 14 residues. From germline, CDR1 is SGHNT and CDR2 YYREEE (reference sequence). V lost 3 bases and J 6 bases, leaving 16 bases between the germline ends. CDR3 protein: CASSSRDSMGEQYF. CDR3 coding DNA: TGTGCCAGCAGCTCCCGGGATAGCATGGGCGAGCAGTACTTC.

The chain couples TRBV27 to TRBJ2-1, with 9 bases aligning to TRBD2. This CDR3 is 20 amino acids long. V dropped 7 bases and J dropped 0; count of bases not matched to a gene: 19. Germline CDR1 MNHEY, CDR2 SMNVEV (reference sequence). CDR3 in amino acids: CASIGEASGALSFSYNEQFF. The CDR3 DNA sequence: TGTGCCAGCATCGGGGAGGCTAGCGGGGCCCTCAGCTTCTCCTACAATGAGCAGTTCTTC.

This clone has more than one count but fewer than ten. This chain joins TRBV9 and TRBJ2-1; possible D gene TRBD2, 6 bases. There are 14 residues in the CDR3. The V end lost 0 bases, the J end lost 6 bases, and 10 bases lay between the germline ends. Germline CDR1 reads SGDLS; CDR2 reads YYNGEE. DNA for the CDR3: TGTGCCAGCAGCGTAGCGGGAGACGTCAATGAGCAGTTCTTC. This sequence encodes CASSVAGDVNEQFF.

The chain is built from TRBV2 and TRBJ2-3; no reliable D call. The V gene's germline CDR1 is SNHLY and CDR2 FYNNEI. V lost 9 bases and J 0 bases, leaving 13 bases between the germline ends. The CDR3 contains 14 residues. CDR3 DNA: TGTGCCAGTACCAGACTCGTTAGCACAGATACGCAGTATTTT. As protein: CASTRLVSTDTQYF.

CDR3 nucleotide sequence: TGTGCCAGCAGTTGGACAGGGGCCTACGAGCAGTACTTC. It yields the protein CASSWTGAYEQYF. The chain combines TRBV6-2 or TRBV6-3 with TRBJ2-7; 9 bases match TRBD1. The germline CDR1 and CDR2 sequences are MNHEY and SVGEGT. The CDR3 runs to 13 residues. With 4 bases clipped from V and 2 bases from J, the junction kept 0 bases outside the gene matches.

The chain joins TRBV6-5 to TRBJ2-1; weak D call: TRBD1 (6 bases). In germline, CDR1 is MNHEY, CDR2 SVGAGI. The CDR3 loop spans 16 amino acids. Trimming removed 0 bases at V and 2 bases at J, with 11 bases between. The CDR3 loop reads CASSYSLRGPYNEQFF. In DNA form, the CDR3 reads TGTGCCAGCAGTTACTCGCTCAGGGGCCCCTACAATGAGCAGTTCTTC.

This chain uses TRBV24-1 with TRBJ2-2; D uncertain. The germline V and J ends were trimmed by 4 bases and 6 bases, with 8 bases remaining between them. Germline V gene sequence: CDR1 KGHDR, CDR2 SFDVKD. The CDR3 consists of 13 residues. The CDR3 region has the DNA TGTGCCACCAGTGACCTCCTAGCCGGGGAGCTGTTTTTT. Translating gives CATSDLLAGELFF.

The V gene is TRBV5-6, the J gene TRBJ1-1; TRBD1 might be the D (6 bases). Germline values: CDR1 SGHDT, CDR2 YYEEEE. CDR3 length equals 12 residues. Trimming cost V 0 bases and J 11 bases, with 11 bases left between them. CDR3 DNA sequence: TGTGCCAGCAGCTTGGAACAGGGTTCCGCTTTCTTT. Translation gives CASSLEQGSAFF. The full variable domain, rest sourced from reference TRBV5-6 and TRBJ1-1, is DAGVTQSPTHLIKTRGQQVTLRCSPKSGHDTVSWYQQALGQGPQFIFQYYEEEERQRGNFPDRFSGHQFPNYSSELNVNALLLGDSALYLCASSLEQGSAFFGQGTRLTVV.

The chain uses TRBV27 and TRBJ1-1, with TRBD1 matching over 7 bases. The germline V gene encodes CDR1 MNHEY and CDR2 SMNVEV (reference sequence). The junction had 6 bases not matched to a gene; V was cut back by 6 bases and J by 2 bases. The CDR3 totals 14 residues. The CDR3 reads CASRATGYNTEAFF. As DNA, the CDR3 is TGTGCCAGCAGGGCGACAGGGTATAACACTGAAGCTTTCTTT.

Written as DNA, the CDR3 is TGCAGTGCTAGTTACAGGGCGACAGATACGCAGTATTTT. This sequence encodes CSASYRATDTQYF. This sequence joins TRBV20-1 and TRBJ2-3, with TRBD1 as a possible D gene (6 bases). CDR3 size: 13 residues. From germline, CDR1 is DFQATT and CDR2 SNEGSKA (reference sequence). Trimming pared 3 bases from V and 3 bases from J, leaving 10 bases between.

The V gene is TRBV6-2 or TRBV6-3, the J gene TRBJ2-7; 7 bases line up with TRBD2. CDR3 size: 18 residues. The V and J ends lost 5 bases and 0 bases, in that order; junction bases with no gene match: 16. Germline CDR1 and CDR2: MNHEY and SVGEGT. Here the CDR3 reads CASSPTLGLAVFSYEQYF. DNA for the CDR3: TGTGCCAGCAGTCCAACCCTCGGCCTAGCGGTCTTCTCCTACGAGCAGTACTTC.

The chain employs TRBV2 and TRBJ2-1, with TRBD1 identical over 7 bases. In germline, CDR1 is SNHLY, CDR2 FYNNEI. The CDR3 totals 12 residues. V lost 6 bases to trimming and J lost 8 bases; unmatched junction nucleotides: 4. The CDR3 region has the DNA TGTGCCAGCAGGGAGCAGGGGGATGAGCAGTTCTTC. This sequence encodes CASREQGDEQFF.

J is TRBJ2-1 and V is TRBV27; D not certain. CDR3 length equals 11 residues. Germline assignment: CDR1 MNHEY and CDR2 SMNVEV (reference sequence). Trimming took 2 bases from V and 14 from J, leaving 10 bases between them. CDR3 protein: CASSLELLEFF. The DNA for the CDR3 is TGTGCCAGCAGTTTAGAACTGCTGGAGTTCTTC.

The chain carries TRBV6-2 or TRBV6-3 and TRBJ1-1; the match to TRBD1 covers 7 bases. This CDR3 comprises 14 residues. The germline V gene has CDR1 MNHEY and CDR2 SVGEGT. V shed 2 bases and J 5 bases; nucleotides not matched to a gene: 5. CDR3 DNA: TGTGCCAGCAGTTACGCAACAGGGGTAACTGAAGCTTTCTTT. Its translation: CASSYATGVTEAFF.

Here the CDR3 DNA reads TGCGCCAGCAGGGACAGGGCCCAAGAGACCCAGTACTTC. This codes for CASRDRAQETQYF. The J gene is TRBJ2-5, the V gene TRBV10-2; TRBD1 matches 8 bases. The V segment lost 6 bases and the J segment 1 base; nucleotides outside the gene matches: 1. The CDR3 is 13 residues long. From germline, CDR1 is WSHSY and CDR2 SAAADI.

The chain links TRBV27 to TRBJ2-4; the D gene is possibly TRBD2 (5 bases). CDR1 and CDR2 from the germline V gene are MNHEY and SMNVEV (reference sequence). The CDR3 length is 15 residues. The V end was cut by 0 bases, the J end by 4 bases, with 10 bases between. The CDR3, as DNA: TGTGCCAGCAGTTTATCGGAGCGGCCAAAAAACATTCAGTACTTC. This encodes CASSLSERPKNIQYF.

The rearrangement joins TRBV5-1 to TRBJ2-5; 7 bases are shared with TRBD2. Germline V gene data show CDR1 as SGHRS and CDR2 as YFSETQ. Germline trimming cut 0 bases from V and 3 bases from J; bases unmatched to any gene: 2. The CDR3 length is 14 residues. The CDR3 nucleotides read TGCGCCAGCAGCTTGGCCCTAGCGGAAGAGACCCAGTACTTC. It translates to CASSLALAEETQYF.

The chain couples TRBV14 to TRBJ2-5; 10 nucleotides line up with TRBD2. J gave up 3 bases and V 4 bases, and 5 bases lay outside the gene matches. The germline CDR1 and CDR2 sequences are SGHDN and FVKESK. This CDR3 is 15 amino acids long. CDR3 sequence (DNA): TGTGCCAGCAGCCCCCTAGCGGGGGCCAAAGAGACCCAGTACTTC. This gives the protein CASSPLAGAKETQYF.

This chain links TRBV4-1 with TRBJ1-5; D remains ambiguous. The V end lost 0 bases, the J end lost 4 bases, and 4 bases lay between the germline ends. CDR3 length equals 13 residues. Germline V gene data show CDR1 as MGHRA and CDR2 as YSYEKL. The CDR3: CASSQDGNQPQHF. For the CDR3, the DNA is TGCGCCAGCAGCCAAGACGGGAATCAGCCCCAGCATTTT.

The gene calls are TRBV29-1 and TRBJ2-1, with 8 bases lining up with TRBD2. CDR3 length equals 16 residues. Germline V gene sequence: CDR1 SQVTM, CDR2 ANQGSEA. Trimming removed 6 bases from V and 8 bases from J; junction bases left unmatched: 18. The CDR3 DNA reads TGCAGCGTCGATCCGCCAGCGGGAGCTTACGGGGATGAGCAGTTCTTC. It codes for CSVDPPAGAYGDEQFF.

The chain joins TRBV9 to TRBJ1-3, with 11 bases fitting TRBD1. The CDR3 extends over 17 amino acids. J lost 0 bases, V lost 4 bases, and 6 bases had no gene match. Germline CDR1 SGDLS, CDR2 YYNGEE. CDR3 amino acids: CASSSWTGGNSGNTIYF. The CDR3 bases are TGTGCCAGCAGCTCCTGGACAGGGGGCAACTCTGGAAACACCATATATTTT.

The CDR3 DNA reads TGTGCCTGCAGGCGGGACAGAGATTCACCCCTCCACTTT. Its protein is CACRRDRDSPLHF. This chain links TRBV19 with TRBJ1-6; 7 nucleotides match TRBD1. Germline CDR1 LNHDA, CDR2 SQIVND (reference sequence). Trimming took 11 bases from V and 8 from J; bases not matched to a gene: 9. This CDR3 spans 13 amino acids. The whole variable domain, filled in from reference TRBV19 and TRBJ1-6, reads DGGITQSPKYLFRKEGQNVTLSCEQNLNHDAMYWYRQDPGQGLRLIYYSQIVNDFQKGDIAEGYSVSREKKESFPLTVTSAQKNPTAFYLCACRRDRDSPLHFGNGTRLTVT.